This T cell receptor beta chain emerged from a study of T cells in Graves' hyperthyroidism and ophthalmopathy. Study observations and caveats: Ophthalmopathy could be told apart from stable hyperthyroidism with a 13 V-J model. The model made its ophthalmopathy prediction, and onset followed a median 6.5 months later.

RNA transcripts were the template for amplifying TCR beta CDR3 regions. First-round RT-PCR targeting the TCR CDR3 was performed with the HTBI primer set. TCRdb re-analysed the multiplex PCR reads in MiXCR, keeping a single row per CDR3 protein. The repertoire includes about 360,000 distinct CDR3 sequences, about 15% of them detected once, and about 27% sits in the top ten. In patients aged 18 to 65, hyperthyroidism was newly diagnosed, with duration under 2 months. Each diagnosis was grounded in clinical symptoms, serum thyroxine and TRAb, thyroid ultrasound, and orbital computed tomography. This clonotype was observed a few times. Its antigen is currently unknown. The sequencing input was blood. The clonotype comes from a woman aged 18-29 years with Graves' hyperthyroidism that later progressed to Graves' ophthalmopathy.

The CDR3 sequence: CASSQDLGNEWEQFF. DNA of the CDR3: TGTGCCAGCAGCCAAGATCTTGGGAACGAATGGGAGCAGTTCTTC. The gene calls are TRBV14 and TRBJ2-1, with unresolved D. V lost 0 bases and J lost 10, with 16 bases in between. The germline gives CDR1 SGHDN, CDR2 FVKESK. This CDR3 is built from 15 residues.